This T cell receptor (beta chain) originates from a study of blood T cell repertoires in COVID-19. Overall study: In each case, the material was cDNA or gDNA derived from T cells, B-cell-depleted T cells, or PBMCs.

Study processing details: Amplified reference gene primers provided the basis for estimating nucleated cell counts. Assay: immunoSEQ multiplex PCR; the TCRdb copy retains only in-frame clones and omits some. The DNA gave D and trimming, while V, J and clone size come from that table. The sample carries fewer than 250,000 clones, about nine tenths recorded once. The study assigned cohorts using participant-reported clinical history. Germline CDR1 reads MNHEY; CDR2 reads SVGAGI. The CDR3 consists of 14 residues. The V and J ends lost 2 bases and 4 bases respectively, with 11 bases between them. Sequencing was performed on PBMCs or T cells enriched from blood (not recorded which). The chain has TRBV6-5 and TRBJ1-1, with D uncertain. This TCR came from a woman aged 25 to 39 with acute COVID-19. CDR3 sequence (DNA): TGTGCCAGCAGTTACCGGGGAGGTGGCACTGAAGCTTTCTTT. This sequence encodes CASSYRGGGTEAFF.